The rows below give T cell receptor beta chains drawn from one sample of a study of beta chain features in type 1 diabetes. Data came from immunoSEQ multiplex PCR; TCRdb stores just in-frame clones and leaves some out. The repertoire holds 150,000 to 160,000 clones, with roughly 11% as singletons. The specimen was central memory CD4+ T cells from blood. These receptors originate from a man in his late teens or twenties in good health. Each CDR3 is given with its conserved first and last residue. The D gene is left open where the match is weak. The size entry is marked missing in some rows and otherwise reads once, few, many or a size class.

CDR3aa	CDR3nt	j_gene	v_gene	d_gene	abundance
CSQLKGETQYF	TGCAGTCAGCTTAAGGGGGAGACCCAGTACTTC	TRBJ2-5	TRBV29-1	NA	NA
CASSWTEYSNQPQHF	TGTGCCAGTAGCTGGACAGAGTATAGCAATCAGCCCCAGCATTTT	TRBJ1-5	TRBV19	NA	NA
CASSQVDRQETQYF	TGCGCCAGCAGCCAAGTGGATCGACAAGAGACCCAGTACTTC	TRBJ2-5	TRBV4-3	NA	NA
CATLDLLNTEAFF	TGTGCCACGCTGGACCTACTTAACACTGAAGCTTTCTTT	TRBJ1-1	TRBV6-1	NA	few
CASSRAGPLGETQYF	TGTGCCAGCAGCCGGGCAGGACCACTGGGTGAGACCCAGTACTTC	TRBJ2-5	TRBV7-9	NA	few
CASSFATNEKLFF	TGCGCCAGCAGCTTTGCAACTAATGAAAAACTGTTTTTT	TRBJ1-4	TRBV5-1	NA	few
CASSFTEVGEQYF	TGTGCCAGCAGCTTTACAGAGGTCGGCGAGCAGTACTTC	TRBJ2-7	TRBV7-3	NA	few
CASSSGLTGGPDTQYF	TGTGCCAGCAGCTCGGGTTTGACAGGGGGGCCCGATACGCAGTATTTT	TRBJ2-3	TRBV7-3	TRBD1	NA
CASSIVGQGSYNEQFF	TGTGCCAGTAGTATAGTCGGACAGGGGTCCTACAATGAGCAGTTCTTC	TRBJ2-1	TRBV19	TRBD1	NA
CASSVQEAGELFF	TGTGCCAGCAGCGTACAGGAGGCCGGGGAGCTGTTTTTT	TRBJ2-2	TRBV7-7	NA	once